The entry that follows covers one T cell receptor beta chain sequence. Its specificity is unknown. This record comes from a study of shared clonotypes between healthy human individuals. At the level of the study: The study drew on two women and a few men aged 18 to 49 as donors. Study-wide points: Apart from blood, nothing was sampled; tissue repertoires likely differ.

TCRdb keeps only in-frame clones here, not all; method: immunoSEQ multiplex PCR. Counted here are approximately 100,000 clones, 67% occurring once; the ten biggest clones make up about 45%. CDR1 is SNHLY and CDR2 is FYNNEI in the germline V gene. With 2 bases removed from V and 5 bases from J, the gap between germline ends came to 13 bases. CDR3 length: 15 amino acids. The chain links TRBV2 to TRBJ2-1; possible D gene TRBD1, 5 bases. The sample was memory CD8+ T cells sorted from blood. As to subset: CD45RO+ cells pooled with CCR7-negative TemRA cells. This receptor was taken from a young man in good health. The CDR3 DNA is TGTGCCAGCAGTGAAATCCAGGGCCCACACAATGAGCAGTTCTTC. It encodes CASSEIQGPHNEQFF. The complete variable domain, with remaining parts taken from reference TRBV2 and TRBJ2-1, reads EPEVTQTPSHQVTQMGQEVILRCVPISNHLYFYWYRQILGQKVEFLVSFYNNEISEKSEIFDDQFSVERPDGSNFTLKIRSTKLEDSAMYFCASSEIQGPHNEQFFGPGTRLTVL.